This T cell receptor (beta chain) was found in a study of vaccination and CD4 T cells after COVID-19 (dated by TCRdb to the early 2020s). A note on the overall study: Every convalescent patient had a positive nasal swab PCR test for SARS-CoV-2, with mild disease in roughly nine patients and severe disease in one. The cultures were stimulated with overlapping spike peptide pools from SARS-CoV-2 and from the common cold coronaviruses HCoV-NL63, HCoV-OC43 and HCoV-229E. Six males and four females were included in the convalescent cohort, with two Hispanic individuals, seven Caucasians, two Asians and one multiracial person represented. In control cultures, a CEFX viral epitope pool was used as positive control, an HIV-1 Nef peptide pool was used as negative control, or no peptide was added. Post-COVID blood samples were collected from convalescent patients a median of roughly 100 days after diagnosis, with a range of roughly 30 to 161 days. In under twelve COVID-19 convalescent patients and a few infection-naive healthy vaccine recipients, researchers compared the spike-specific CD4+ TCR repertoire from before mRNA vaccination with the repertoire from after. Each participant got two doses of either the Pfizer-BioNTech BNT162b2 vaccine (n=8) or the Moderna mRNA-1273 vaccine (n=2). Post-vaccine blood samples were taken a median of roughly 72 days after the second vaccine dose, with a range of about 13 to 250 days. A few convalescent patients gave samples both early after vaccination (day 14) and late after vaccination (days 161 to 241). Overall study results and their limits: Nearly all vaccine-specific clones in convalescent patients (304 of 307) were mono-reactive for SARS-CoV-2 spike rather than cross-reactive with common cold coronaviruses. In convalescent patients, a median approximately 83% of post-vaccine SARS-CoV-2-reactive clones were detected only after vaccination, and vaccine-specific priming was suggested by this finding. The number of convalescent patients in the study was relatively small, and the study did not examine early timepoints following natural infection. The median number of SARS-CoV-2-reactive clonotypes rose from about 19 after infection to 38 after vaccination, but the change was not significant.

The CDR3 holds 15 amino acids from the cysteine to the phenylalanine. Only the CDR3 region is kept as DNA, spanning 45 bases read in frame from base 1. CDR1 and CDR2 are drawn from the germline V gene (reference sequence): DFQATT, SNEGSKA. Trimming takes 2 bases off V and 0 bases off J; junction bases not matched to a gene: 5. For this clonotype: Its antigen target is currently unknown. Base qualities were left out, and no much larger clone turns up one base away.

The sample's time point label, decoded: late sampling 161 to 241 days after vaccination in a few convalescent patients. The treatment or condition label, as the study defines it: 10-day PBMC culture with coronavirus spike peptide pools or control peptides (ViraFEST assay). The study used the ViraFEST assay, which expanded antigen-specific T cells with peptide pools and then identified expanded clonotypes by TCR sequencing. The convalescent patients' positive SARS-CoV-2 PCR tests fell between March and December 2020, which was before the Alpha, Beta and Delta variants emerged in the United States. Each well held around 2 million PBMCs cultured with roughly 10 ug/ml peptide pools in IMDM containing roughly 5% human AB serum and approximately 10 IU/ml IL-2. On days 3 and 7, half of the culture medium was replaced with fresh IL-2-containing medium. CD4+ T cells were isolated after less than twelve days of culture through negative selection using the EasySep CD4+ T cell isolation kit. Ficoll-Paque Plus gradient centrifugation was used to isolate PBMCs from whole blood, and the isolated PBMCs were then either used fresh or cryopreserved at -140C. In general, triplicate wells were set up for every culture condition.

Libraries were made using PCR. DNA from cultured CD4+ T cells underwent TCR sequencing with the Oncomine TCR Beta short-read assay at the Johns Hopkins FTIC core. Genomic DNA was extracted from the cultured CD4+ T cells with the QIAamp micro DNA kit. Oncomine TCR Beta libraries from cultured CD4+ T cells were pooled with unique dual indexes and sequenced on an Illumina iSeq 100. The published analysis was carried out like this. Non-productive sequences were removed, and CDR3s not starting with C, not ending with F or W, or shorter than 7 amino acids were discarded. The MANAFEST web application was used to identify antigen-specific clonotypes by comparing peptide-stimulated wells against reference wells and other culture wells. To be called positive, a clone needed an FDR below 0.05, an odds ratio above 5, and a productive frequency above 0.1% in at least two of three replicate wells. A clonotype was classed as cross-reactive if the clonotype showed significant expansion both in SARS-CoV-2 spike wells and in at least one common cold coronavirus spike condition. Similarity between CDR3 sequences was evaluated in R version 3.6.1 using Levenshtein distances (stringdist) and unrooted phylogenetic trees (ape). TCRdb cleaned the public reads at Q25 with fastp, built clones with MiXCR and kept in-frame beta chains. Entries that share a CDR3 protein sequence are merged under the most common genes and DNA. TCRdb, rather than the study authors, made the V and J calls. Across this sample there are about 17,000 distinct CDR3 sequences, with about 50% seen only once. The top ten constitute roughly 20% of the sample.

This receptor was taken from a human donor who had recovered from COVID-19. The chain links TRBV20-1 with TRBJ1-2, and TRBD1 aligns with 8 junction nucleotides. Sequenced here: CD4+ T cells from blood, cultured in vitro, sampled about 7 months after SARS-CoV-2 vaccination. The CDR3 reads as follows: CSARPTGASNYGYTF. The nucleotide sequence reads as follows: TGCAGTGCTAGACCGACAGGGGCGTCTAACTATGGCTACACCTTC.